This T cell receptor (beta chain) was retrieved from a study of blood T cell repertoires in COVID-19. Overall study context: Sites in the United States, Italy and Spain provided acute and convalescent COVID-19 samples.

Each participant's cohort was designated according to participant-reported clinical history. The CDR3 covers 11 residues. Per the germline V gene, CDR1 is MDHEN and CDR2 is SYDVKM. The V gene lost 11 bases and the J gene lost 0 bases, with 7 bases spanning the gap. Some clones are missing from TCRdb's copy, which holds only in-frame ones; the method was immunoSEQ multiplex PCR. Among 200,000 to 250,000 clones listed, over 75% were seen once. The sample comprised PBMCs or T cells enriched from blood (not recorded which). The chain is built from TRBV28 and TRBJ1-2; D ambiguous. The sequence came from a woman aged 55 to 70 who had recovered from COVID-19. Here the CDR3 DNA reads TGTGCCTCTGCGGCTAACTATGGCTACACCTTC. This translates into CASAANYGYTF.